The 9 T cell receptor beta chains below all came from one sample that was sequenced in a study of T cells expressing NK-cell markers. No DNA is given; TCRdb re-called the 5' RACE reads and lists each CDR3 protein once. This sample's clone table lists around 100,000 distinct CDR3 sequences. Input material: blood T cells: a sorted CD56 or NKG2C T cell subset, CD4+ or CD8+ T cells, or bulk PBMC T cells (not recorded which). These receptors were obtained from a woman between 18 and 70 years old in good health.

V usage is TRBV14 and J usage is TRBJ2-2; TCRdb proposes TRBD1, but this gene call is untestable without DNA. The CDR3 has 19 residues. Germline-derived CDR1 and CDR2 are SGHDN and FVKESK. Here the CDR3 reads CASSHIQLSSGANTGELFF.

This CDR3 is CASSLEPLNTEAFF. This chain joins TRBV5-5 and TRBJ1-1. The CDR3 totals 14 residues. The germline gives CDR1 SGHKS, CDR2 YYEKEE (reference sequence).

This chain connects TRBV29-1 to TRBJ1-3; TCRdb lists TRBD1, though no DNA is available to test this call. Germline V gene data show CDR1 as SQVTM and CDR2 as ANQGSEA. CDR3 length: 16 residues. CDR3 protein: CSVRGEGQLSGNTIYF.

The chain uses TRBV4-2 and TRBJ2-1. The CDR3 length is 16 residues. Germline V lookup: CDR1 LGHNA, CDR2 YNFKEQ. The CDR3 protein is CASSQEGSASYNEQFF.

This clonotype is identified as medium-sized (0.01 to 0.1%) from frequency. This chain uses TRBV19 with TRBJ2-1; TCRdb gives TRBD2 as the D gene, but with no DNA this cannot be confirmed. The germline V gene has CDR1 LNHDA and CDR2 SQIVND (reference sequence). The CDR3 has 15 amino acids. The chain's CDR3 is CASSLRREAYNEQFF.

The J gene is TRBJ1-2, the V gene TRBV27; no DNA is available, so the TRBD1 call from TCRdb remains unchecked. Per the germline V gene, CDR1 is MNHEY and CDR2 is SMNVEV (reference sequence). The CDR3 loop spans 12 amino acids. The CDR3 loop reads CASRQGARGYTF.

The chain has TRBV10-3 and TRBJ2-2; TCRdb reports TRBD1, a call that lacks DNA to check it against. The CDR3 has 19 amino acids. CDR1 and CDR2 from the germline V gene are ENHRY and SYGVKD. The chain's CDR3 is CAISEIDSFGGRGAGELFF.

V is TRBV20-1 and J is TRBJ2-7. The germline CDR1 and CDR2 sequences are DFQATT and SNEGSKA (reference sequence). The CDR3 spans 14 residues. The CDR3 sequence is CSARDEGISYEQYF.

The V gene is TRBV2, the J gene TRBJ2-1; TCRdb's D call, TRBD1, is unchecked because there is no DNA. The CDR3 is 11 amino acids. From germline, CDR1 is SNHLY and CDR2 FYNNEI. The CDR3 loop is CASSTGTEPFF. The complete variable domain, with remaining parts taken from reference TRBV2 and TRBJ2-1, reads EPEVTQTPSHQVTQMGQEVILRCVPISNHLYFYWYRQILGQKVEFLVSFYNNEISEKSEIFDDQFSVERPDGSNFTLKIRSTKLEDSAMYFCASSTGTEPFFGPGTRLTVL.